The clone carrying this T cell receptor (beta chain) was picked up one time. TCRdb's copy holds only in-frame clones and misses some; the assay was immunoSEQ multiplex PCR. The table lists over 400,000 clones, roughly 89% of them singletons. This sample was included in a study of Ad26.COV2.S vaccination and SARS-CoV-2 variants. Treatment: roughly 18 received Ad26.COV2.S at low or high dose, single or two shots; about 5 received placebo; per-sample allocation not given. The study sampled participants on day 63 after the first vaccine or placebo injection. The clonotype comes from a person between 18 and 65 years old who received the Ad26.COV2.S COVID-19 vaccine or a placebo. This specimen consisted of peripheral blood, obtained in a trial of Ad26.COV2.S vaccine versus placebo.

CDR3 residues: CASTYLRTEYV. CDR3 coding DNA: TGTGCCAGCACCTATCTCCGGACAGAATACGTC. The rearrangement links TRBV9 to TRBJ2-7, with D perhaps matching TRBD1 (6 bases). The V gene's germline CDR1 is SGDLS and CDR2 YYNGEE. The germline V and J ends were trimmed by 6 bases and 13 bases, with 17 bases remaining between them. CDR3 length equals 11 residues.